This T cell receptor beta chain came from a study of blood T cell repertoires in COVID-19. As for the study in general: Researchers got acute and convalescent COVID-19 samples from the United States, Italy and Spain. The cDNA or gDNA used as material had been derived from T cells, B-cell-depleted T cells, or PBMCs.

From germline, CDR1 is SGHRS and CDR2 YFSETQ. The CDR3 extends over 15 amino acids. V was shortened by 7 bases and J by 2 bases, with 19 bases between the two germline ends. In the original workflow: Quantification of nucleated cells was approximated via reference gene primer amplification. The method was immunoSEQ multiplex PCR; TCRdb's version includes in-frame clones alone and lacks a portion of them. V and J calls and clone size follow that table, whereas D and trimming were derived from the DNA. The repertoire holds roughly 280,000 clones, with approximately 85% as singletons. The chain joins TRBV5-1 to TRBJ2-7; TRBD1 is a possible D gene (6 bases). The TCR originated in a woman between 65 and 79 years old with acute or convalescent COVID-19. The sequenced material came from peripheral blood. CDR3 coding DNA: TGCGCCAGCTCTGCCGGGGACAAGCGGACCTACGAGCAGTACTTC. Amino acids: CASSAGDKRTYEQYF.